This T cell receptor (beta chain) was sequenced in a study of read filtering for tumor transcriptome and immune sequencing. On the study more broadly: IR-seq gave about 3.5 to 10.27 million TCR reads per sample; RNA-seq gave about 75 to 1,400. Study-level results: Correlation between methods rose after single-read clonotypes were removed. Even smaller IR-seq throughput identified most shared clonotypes.

CDR1 SGHTA and CDR2 FQGTGA come from the germline V gene. After removal of 5 bases from V and 7 bases from J, the junction contained 0 bases not matched to a gene. The CDR3 covers 13 residues. For this clonotype: Antigen specificity is unknown.

This library used roughly 0.4 ug RNA and molecular barcoded adaptors spanning alpha/delta and beta/gamma chains. Using its own MiXCR run on the reads, TCRdb lists one record per CDR3 protein. The table lists roughly 90,000 distinct CDR3 sequences, approximately 21% of them singletons. The chain carries TRBV7-3 and TRBJ2-1, with TRBD2 matching 12 bases. This receptor was identified in a donor at least 40 years old with multiple myeloma. The specimen was a population of CD138-negative cells sorted from bone marrow. The CDR3 sequence is CASSGLAGNEQFF. Written as DNA, the CDR3 is TGTGCCAGCAGCGGACTAGCGGGGAATGAGCAGTTCTTC.